This TCR beta chain appears in the sequencing data of a study of cytomegalovirus exposure and HLA in healthy donors. The length of the CDR3 is 14 residues. Germline-derived CDR1 and CDR2 are ENHRY and SYGVKD. Deletions cut 2 bases from V and 4 bases from J, with 9 bases between. Only in-frame clones appear in the TCRdb table, and some are missing; sequencing was by immunoSEQ multiplex PCR. The sample contains about 97,000 clones, about 95% of which appear only once. The chain couples TRBV10-3 to TRBJ2-1; TRBD1 is a possible D gene (5 bases). Sequencing used PBMCs. This TCR was recovered from a woman aged 18-29 years in good health and CMV-seronegative. The CDR3 nucleotides read TGTGCCATCAGTGAGGGGGCCCTGTACAATGAGCAGTTCTTC. Its translation: CAISEGALYNEQFF.